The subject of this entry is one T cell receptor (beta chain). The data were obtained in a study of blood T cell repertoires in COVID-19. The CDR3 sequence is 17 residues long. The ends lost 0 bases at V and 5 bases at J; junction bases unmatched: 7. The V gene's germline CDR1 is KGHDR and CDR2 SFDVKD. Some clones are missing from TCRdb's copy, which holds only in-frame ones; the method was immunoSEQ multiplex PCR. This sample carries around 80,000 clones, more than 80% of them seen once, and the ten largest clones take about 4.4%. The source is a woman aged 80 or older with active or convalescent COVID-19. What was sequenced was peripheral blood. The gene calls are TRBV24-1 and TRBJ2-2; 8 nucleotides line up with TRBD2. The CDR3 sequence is CATSDLKSGGGTGELFF. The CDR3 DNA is TGTGCCACCAGTGATTTGAAAAGCGGGGGTGGGACCGGGGAGCTGTTTTTT.